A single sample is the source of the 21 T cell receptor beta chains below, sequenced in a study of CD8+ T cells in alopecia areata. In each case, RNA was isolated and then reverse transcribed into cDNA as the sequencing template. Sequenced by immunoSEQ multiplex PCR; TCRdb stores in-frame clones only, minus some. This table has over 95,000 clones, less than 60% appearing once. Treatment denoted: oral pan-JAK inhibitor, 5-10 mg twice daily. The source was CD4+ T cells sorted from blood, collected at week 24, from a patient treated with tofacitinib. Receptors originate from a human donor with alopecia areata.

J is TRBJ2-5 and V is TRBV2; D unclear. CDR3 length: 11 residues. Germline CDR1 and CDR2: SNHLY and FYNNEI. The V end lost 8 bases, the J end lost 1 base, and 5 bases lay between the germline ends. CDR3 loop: CASQTQETQYF. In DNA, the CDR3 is TGTGCCAGCCAGACCCAAGAGACCCAGTACTTC.

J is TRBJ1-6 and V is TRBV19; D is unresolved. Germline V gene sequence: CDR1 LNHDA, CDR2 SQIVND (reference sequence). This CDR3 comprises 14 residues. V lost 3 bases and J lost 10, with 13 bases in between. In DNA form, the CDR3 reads TGTGCCAGTAGTATGTATGGGGTGGGCTCACCCCTCCACTTT. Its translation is CASSMYGVGSPLHF. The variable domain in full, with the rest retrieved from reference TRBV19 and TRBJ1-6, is DGGITQSPKYLFRKEGQNVTLSCEQNLNHDAMYWYRQDPGQGLRLIYYSQIVNDFQKGDIAEGYSVSREKKESFPLTVTSAQKNPTAFYLCASSMYGVGSPLHFGNGTRLTVT.

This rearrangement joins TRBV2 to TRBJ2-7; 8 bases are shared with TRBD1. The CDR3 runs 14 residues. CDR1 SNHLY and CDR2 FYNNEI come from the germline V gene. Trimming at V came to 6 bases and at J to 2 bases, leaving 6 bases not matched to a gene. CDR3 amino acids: CASRGTGRPYEQYF. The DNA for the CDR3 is TGTGCCAGCAGGGGGACAGGCCGGCCCTACGAGCAGTACTTC.

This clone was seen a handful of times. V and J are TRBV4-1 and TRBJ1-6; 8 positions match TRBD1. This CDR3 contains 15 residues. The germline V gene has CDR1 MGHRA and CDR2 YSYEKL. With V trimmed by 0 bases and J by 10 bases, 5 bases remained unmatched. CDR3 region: CASSQEYGQGSPLHF. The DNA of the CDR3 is TGCGCCAGCAGCCAAGAGTACGGACAGGGCTCACCCCTCCACTTT.

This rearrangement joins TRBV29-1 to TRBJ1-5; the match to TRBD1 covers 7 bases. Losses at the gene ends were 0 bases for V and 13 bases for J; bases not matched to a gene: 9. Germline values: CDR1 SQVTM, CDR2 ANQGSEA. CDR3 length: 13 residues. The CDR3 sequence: CSVEETQGTGQHF. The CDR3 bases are TGCAGCGTTGAAGAGACACAGGGGACGGGACAGCATTTT.

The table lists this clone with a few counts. DNA for the CDR3: TGTGCCACCAGCAGAGACCTCTATGGCTACACCTTC. Amino acid sequence: CATSRDLYGYTF. The gene calls are TRBV15 and TRBJ1-2, with D unresolved. Trimming cost V 0 bases and J 4 bases, with 3 bases left between them. Germline values: CDR1 LNHNV, CDR2 YYDKDF (reference sequence). The CDR3 totals 12 residues. The full variable domain, rest sourced from reference TRBV15 and TRBJ1-2, is DAMVIQNPRYQVTQFGKPVTLSCSQTLNHNVMYWYQQKSSQAPKLLFHYYDKDFNNEADTPDNFQSRRPNTSFCFLDIRSPGLGDTAMYLCATSRDLYGYTFGSGTRLTVV.

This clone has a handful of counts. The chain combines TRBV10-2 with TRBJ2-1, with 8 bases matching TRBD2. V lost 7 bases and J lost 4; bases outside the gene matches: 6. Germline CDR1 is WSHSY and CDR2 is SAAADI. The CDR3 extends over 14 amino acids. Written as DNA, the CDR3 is TGCGCCAGCACCATGACTAGCGCATACAATGAGCAGTTCTTC. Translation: CASTMTSAYNEQFF.

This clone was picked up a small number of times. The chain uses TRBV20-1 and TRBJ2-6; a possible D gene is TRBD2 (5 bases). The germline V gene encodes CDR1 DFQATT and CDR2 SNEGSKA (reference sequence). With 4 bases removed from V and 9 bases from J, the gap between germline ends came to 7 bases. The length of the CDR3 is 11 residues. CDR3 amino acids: CSATEVNVLTF. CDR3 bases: TGCAGTGCTACGGAGGTCAACGTCCTGACTTTC.

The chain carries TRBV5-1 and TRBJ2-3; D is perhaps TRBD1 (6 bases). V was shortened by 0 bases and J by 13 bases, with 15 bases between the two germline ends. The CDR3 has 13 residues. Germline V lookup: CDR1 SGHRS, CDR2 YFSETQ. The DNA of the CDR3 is TGCGCCAGCAGCTTGGAAAGCGCGGACAGAAAGTATTTT. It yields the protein CASSLESADRKYF. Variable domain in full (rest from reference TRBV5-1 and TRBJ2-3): KAGVTQTPRYLIKTRGQQVTLSCSPISGHRSVSWYQQTPGQGLQFLFEYFSETQRNKGNFPGRFSGRQFSNSRSEMNVSTLELGDSALYLCASSLESADRKYFGPGTRLTVL.

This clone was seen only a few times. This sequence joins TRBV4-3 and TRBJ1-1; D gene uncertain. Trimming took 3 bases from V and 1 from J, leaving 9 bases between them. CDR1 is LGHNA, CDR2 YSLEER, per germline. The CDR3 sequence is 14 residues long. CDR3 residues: CASSQVWGNTEAFF. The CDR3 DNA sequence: TGCGCCAGCAGCCAGGTGTGGGGGAACACTGAAGCTTTCTTT.

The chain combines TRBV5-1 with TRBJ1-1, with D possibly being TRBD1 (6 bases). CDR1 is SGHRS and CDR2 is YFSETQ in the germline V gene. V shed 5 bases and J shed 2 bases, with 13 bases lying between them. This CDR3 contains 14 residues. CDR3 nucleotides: TGCGCCAGCAGACAGGGTAACCAAAACACTGAAGCTTTCTTT. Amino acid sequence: CASRQGNQNTEAFF. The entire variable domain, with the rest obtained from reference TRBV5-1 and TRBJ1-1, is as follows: KAGVTQTPRYLIKTRGQQVTLSCSPISGHRSVSWYQQTPGQGLQFLFEYFSETQRNKGNFPGRFSGRQFSNSRSEMNVSTLELGDSALYLCASRQGNQNTEAFFGQGTRLTVV.

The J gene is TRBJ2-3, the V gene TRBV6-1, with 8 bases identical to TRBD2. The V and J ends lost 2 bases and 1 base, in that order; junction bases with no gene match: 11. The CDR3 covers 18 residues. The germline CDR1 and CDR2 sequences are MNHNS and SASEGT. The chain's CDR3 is CASSEPPRTSRGTDTQYF. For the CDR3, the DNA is TGTGCCAGCAGTGAACCCCCTCGGACTAGCCGGGGCACAGATACGCAGTATTTT.

CDR3 sequence reads: CASSPGTYMNTEAFF. The DNA of the CDR3 is TGTGCCAGCAGCCCAGGGACATACATGAACACTGAAGCTTTCTTT. The chain couples TRBV7-9 to TRBJ1-1; D may be TRBD1 (6 bases). Trimming cost V 5 bases and J 0 bases, with 13 bases left between them. Germline values: CDR1 SEHNR, CDR2 FQNEAQ (reference sequence). The CDR3 loop spans 15 amino acids.

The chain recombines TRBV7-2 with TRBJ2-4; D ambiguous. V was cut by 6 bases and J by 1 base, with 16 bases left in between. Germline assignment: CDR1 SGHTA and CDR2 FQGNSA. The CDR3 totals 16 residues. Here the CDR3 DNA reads TGTGCCAGCAGTACCCCGTTTGGGTGGGCCAAAAACATTCAGTACTTC. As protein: CASSTPFGWAKNIQYF.

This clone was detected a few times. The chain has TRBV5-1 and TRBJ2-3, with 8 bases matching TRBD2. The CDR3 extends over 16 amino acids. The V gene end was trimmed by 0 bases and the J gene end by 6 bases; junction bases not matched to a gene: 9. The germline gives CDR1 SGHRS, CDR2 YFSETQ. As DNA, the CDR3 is TGCGCCAGCAGCTTGGCCGGCGCGGGGGGCGCTGATACGCAGTATTTT. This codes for CASSLAGAGGADTQYF.

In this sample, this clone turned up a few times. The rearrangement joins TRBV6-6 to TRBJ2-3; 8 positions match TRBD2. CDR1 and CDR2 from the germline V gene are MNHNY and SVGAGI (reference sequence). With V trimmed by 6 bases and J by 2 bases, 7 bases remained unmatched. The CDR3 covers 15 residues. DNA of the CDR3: TGTGCCAGCAGCGGGTACGGGGGGGCCACAGATACGCAGTATTTT. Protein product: CASSGYGGATDTQYF.

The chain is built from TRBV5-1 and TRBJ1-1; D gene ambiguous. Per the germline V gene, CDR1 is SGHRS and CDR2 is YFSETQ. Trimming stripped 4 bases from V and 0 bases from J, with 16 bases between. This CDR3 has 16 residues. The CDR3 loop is CASSQNLWVMNTEAFF. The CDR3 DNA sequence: TGCGCCAGCAGCCAGAATTTGTGGGTAATGAACACTGAAGCTTTCTTT.

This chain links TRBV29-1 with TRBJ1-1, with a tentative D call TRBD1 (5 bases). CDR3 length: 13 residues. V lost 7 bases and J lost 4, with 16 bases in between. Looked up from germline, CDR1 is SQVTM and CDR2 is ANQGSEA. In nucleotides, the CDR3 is TGCAGCGCCCTGGGACGTGGGGGCACTGAAGCTTTCTTT. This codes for CSALGRGGTEAFF.

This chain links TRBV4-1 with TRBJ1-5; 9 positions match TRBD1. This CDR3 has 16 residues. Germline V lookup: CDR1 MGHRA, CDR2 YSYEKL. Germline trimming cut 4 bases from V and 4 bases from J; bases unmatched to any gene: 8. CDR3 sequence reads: CASSRTGQGRNQPQHF. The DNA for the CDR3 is TGCGCCAGCAGCCGAACGGGACAGGGACGTAATCAGCCCCAGCATTTT.

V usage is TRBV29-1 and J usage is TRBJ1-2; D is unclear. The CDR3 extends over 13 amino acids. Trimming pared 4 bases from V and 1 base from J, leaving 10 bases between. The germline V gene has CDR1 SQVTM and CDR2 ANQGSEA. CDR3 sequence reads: CSVVTKINYGYTF. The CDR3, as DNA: TGCAGCGTTGTTACCAAAATTAACTATGGCTACACCTTC. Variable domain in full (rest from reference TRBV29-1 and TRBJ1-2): SAVISQKPSRDICQRGTSLTIQCQVDSQVTMMFWYRQQPGQSLTLIATANQGSEATYESGFVIDKFPISRPNLTFSTLTVSNMSPEDSSIYLCSVVTKINYGYTFGSGTRLTVV.

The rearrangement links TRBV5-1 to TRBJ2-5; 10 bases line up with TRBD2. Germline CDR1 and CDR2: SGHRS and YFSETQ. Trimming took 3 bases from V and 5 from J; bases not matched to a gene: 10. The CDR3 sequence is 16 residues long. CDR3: CASSSGLAAPGETQYF. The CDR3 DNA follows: TGCGCCAGCAGCTCAGGACTAGCGGCGCCCGGGGAGACCCAGTACTTC.